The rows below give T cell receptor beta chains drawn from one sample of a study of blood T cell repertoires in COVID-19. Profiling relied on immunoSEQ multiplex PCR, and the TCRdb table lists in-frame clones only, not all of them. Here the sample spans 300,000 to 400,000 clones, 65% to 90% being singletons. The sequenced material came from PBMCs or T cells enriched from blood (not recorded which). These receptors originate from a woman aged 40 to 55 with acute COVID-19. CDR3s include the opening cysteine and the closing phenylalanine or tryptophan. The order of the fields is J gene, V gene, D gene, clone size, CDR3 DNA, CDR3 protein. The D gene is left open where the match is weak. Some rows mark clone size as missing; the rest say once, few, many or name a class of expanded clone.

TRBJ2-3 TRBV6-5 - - TGTGCCAGCAGCCTCGACAGGCGGCGGGTGGATTTT CASSLDRRRVDF
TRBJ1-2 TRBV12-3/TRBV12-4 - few TGTGCCAGCAGTTTCGCAGATAACTATGGCTACACCTTC CASSFADNYGYTF
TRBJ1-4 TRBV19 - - TGTGCCAGTAGTGTGGAGGGGTTAGCGAAACTGTTTTTT CASSVEGLAKLFF
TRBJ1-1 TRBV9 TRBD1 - TGTGCCAGCAGCCGCACAGGGGGGAACACTGAAGCTTTCTTT CASSRTGGNTEAFF
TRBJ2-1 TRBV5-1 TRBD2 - TGCGCCAGCAGCCCCTTTACTAGCGGCGGATACAATGAGCAGTTCTTC CASSPFTSGGYNEQFF
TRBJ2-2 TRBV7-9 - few TGTGCCAGCAGCCCTAGCGCCGCGGCGGCGGGGGAGCTGTTTTTT CASSPSAAAAGELFF
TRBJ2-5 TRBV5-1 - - TGCGCCAGCAGCTTGGGCAGGGTCGGCGGAATAGAGACCCAGTACTTC CASSLGRVGGIETQYF
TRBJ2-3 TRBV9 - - TGTGCCAGCAGCGCCCTGGCCTCCACAGATACGCAGTATTTT CASSALASTDTQYF
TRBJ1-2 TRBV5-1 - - TGCGCCAGCAGCTTGTCCGCAGGGGTCTATGGCTACACCTTC CASSLSAGVYGYTF
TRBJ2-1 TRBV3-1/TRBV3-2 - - TGTGCCAGCAGCCATGGTCCAGACAATGAGCAGTTCTTC CASSHGPDNEQFF
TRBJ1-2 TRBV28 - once TGTGCCAGCAGTCCCCCTCCAAACGGGGGAGCCGGCTACACCTTC CASSPPPNGGAGYTF
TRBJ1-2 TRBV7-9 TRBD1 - TGTGCCAGCAGCATGGCCGGGACAGGGTCGGAAGGCTACACCTTC CASSMAGTGSEGYTF
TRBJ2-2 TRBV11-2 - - TGTGCCAGCAGCTTAGTCTCCCCTGAGACGAACACCGGGGAGCTGTTTTTT CASSLVSPETNTGELFF
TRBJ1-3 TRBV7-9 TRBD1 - TGTGCCAGCAGCAAATGGGACAGCCGCTCTGGAAACACCATATATTTT CASSKWDSRSGNTIYF
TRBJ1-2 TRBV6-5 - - TGTGCCAGCAGTTACTCGAGCATGGGGCCCGCTGGCTACACCTTC CASSYSSMGPAGYTF
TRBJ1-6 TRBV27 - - TGTGCCAGCAGTCTACAGGGACGGGCAGGTTCACCCCTCCACTTT CASSLQGRAGSPLHF
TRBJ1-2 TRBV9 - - TGTGCCAGCAGGAGAGGCGGGCCCAACTATGGCTACACCTTC CASRRGGPNYGYTF
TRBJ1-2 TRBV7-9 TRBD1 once TGTGCCAGCAGCTTAGTTGGCAGGGGGTTTTATGGCTACACCTTC CASSLVGRGFYGYTF
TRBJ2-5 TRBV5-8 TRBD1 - TGTGCCAGCAGCTTGGCCGGACAGGGGGAGACCCAGTACTTC CASSLAGQGETQYF